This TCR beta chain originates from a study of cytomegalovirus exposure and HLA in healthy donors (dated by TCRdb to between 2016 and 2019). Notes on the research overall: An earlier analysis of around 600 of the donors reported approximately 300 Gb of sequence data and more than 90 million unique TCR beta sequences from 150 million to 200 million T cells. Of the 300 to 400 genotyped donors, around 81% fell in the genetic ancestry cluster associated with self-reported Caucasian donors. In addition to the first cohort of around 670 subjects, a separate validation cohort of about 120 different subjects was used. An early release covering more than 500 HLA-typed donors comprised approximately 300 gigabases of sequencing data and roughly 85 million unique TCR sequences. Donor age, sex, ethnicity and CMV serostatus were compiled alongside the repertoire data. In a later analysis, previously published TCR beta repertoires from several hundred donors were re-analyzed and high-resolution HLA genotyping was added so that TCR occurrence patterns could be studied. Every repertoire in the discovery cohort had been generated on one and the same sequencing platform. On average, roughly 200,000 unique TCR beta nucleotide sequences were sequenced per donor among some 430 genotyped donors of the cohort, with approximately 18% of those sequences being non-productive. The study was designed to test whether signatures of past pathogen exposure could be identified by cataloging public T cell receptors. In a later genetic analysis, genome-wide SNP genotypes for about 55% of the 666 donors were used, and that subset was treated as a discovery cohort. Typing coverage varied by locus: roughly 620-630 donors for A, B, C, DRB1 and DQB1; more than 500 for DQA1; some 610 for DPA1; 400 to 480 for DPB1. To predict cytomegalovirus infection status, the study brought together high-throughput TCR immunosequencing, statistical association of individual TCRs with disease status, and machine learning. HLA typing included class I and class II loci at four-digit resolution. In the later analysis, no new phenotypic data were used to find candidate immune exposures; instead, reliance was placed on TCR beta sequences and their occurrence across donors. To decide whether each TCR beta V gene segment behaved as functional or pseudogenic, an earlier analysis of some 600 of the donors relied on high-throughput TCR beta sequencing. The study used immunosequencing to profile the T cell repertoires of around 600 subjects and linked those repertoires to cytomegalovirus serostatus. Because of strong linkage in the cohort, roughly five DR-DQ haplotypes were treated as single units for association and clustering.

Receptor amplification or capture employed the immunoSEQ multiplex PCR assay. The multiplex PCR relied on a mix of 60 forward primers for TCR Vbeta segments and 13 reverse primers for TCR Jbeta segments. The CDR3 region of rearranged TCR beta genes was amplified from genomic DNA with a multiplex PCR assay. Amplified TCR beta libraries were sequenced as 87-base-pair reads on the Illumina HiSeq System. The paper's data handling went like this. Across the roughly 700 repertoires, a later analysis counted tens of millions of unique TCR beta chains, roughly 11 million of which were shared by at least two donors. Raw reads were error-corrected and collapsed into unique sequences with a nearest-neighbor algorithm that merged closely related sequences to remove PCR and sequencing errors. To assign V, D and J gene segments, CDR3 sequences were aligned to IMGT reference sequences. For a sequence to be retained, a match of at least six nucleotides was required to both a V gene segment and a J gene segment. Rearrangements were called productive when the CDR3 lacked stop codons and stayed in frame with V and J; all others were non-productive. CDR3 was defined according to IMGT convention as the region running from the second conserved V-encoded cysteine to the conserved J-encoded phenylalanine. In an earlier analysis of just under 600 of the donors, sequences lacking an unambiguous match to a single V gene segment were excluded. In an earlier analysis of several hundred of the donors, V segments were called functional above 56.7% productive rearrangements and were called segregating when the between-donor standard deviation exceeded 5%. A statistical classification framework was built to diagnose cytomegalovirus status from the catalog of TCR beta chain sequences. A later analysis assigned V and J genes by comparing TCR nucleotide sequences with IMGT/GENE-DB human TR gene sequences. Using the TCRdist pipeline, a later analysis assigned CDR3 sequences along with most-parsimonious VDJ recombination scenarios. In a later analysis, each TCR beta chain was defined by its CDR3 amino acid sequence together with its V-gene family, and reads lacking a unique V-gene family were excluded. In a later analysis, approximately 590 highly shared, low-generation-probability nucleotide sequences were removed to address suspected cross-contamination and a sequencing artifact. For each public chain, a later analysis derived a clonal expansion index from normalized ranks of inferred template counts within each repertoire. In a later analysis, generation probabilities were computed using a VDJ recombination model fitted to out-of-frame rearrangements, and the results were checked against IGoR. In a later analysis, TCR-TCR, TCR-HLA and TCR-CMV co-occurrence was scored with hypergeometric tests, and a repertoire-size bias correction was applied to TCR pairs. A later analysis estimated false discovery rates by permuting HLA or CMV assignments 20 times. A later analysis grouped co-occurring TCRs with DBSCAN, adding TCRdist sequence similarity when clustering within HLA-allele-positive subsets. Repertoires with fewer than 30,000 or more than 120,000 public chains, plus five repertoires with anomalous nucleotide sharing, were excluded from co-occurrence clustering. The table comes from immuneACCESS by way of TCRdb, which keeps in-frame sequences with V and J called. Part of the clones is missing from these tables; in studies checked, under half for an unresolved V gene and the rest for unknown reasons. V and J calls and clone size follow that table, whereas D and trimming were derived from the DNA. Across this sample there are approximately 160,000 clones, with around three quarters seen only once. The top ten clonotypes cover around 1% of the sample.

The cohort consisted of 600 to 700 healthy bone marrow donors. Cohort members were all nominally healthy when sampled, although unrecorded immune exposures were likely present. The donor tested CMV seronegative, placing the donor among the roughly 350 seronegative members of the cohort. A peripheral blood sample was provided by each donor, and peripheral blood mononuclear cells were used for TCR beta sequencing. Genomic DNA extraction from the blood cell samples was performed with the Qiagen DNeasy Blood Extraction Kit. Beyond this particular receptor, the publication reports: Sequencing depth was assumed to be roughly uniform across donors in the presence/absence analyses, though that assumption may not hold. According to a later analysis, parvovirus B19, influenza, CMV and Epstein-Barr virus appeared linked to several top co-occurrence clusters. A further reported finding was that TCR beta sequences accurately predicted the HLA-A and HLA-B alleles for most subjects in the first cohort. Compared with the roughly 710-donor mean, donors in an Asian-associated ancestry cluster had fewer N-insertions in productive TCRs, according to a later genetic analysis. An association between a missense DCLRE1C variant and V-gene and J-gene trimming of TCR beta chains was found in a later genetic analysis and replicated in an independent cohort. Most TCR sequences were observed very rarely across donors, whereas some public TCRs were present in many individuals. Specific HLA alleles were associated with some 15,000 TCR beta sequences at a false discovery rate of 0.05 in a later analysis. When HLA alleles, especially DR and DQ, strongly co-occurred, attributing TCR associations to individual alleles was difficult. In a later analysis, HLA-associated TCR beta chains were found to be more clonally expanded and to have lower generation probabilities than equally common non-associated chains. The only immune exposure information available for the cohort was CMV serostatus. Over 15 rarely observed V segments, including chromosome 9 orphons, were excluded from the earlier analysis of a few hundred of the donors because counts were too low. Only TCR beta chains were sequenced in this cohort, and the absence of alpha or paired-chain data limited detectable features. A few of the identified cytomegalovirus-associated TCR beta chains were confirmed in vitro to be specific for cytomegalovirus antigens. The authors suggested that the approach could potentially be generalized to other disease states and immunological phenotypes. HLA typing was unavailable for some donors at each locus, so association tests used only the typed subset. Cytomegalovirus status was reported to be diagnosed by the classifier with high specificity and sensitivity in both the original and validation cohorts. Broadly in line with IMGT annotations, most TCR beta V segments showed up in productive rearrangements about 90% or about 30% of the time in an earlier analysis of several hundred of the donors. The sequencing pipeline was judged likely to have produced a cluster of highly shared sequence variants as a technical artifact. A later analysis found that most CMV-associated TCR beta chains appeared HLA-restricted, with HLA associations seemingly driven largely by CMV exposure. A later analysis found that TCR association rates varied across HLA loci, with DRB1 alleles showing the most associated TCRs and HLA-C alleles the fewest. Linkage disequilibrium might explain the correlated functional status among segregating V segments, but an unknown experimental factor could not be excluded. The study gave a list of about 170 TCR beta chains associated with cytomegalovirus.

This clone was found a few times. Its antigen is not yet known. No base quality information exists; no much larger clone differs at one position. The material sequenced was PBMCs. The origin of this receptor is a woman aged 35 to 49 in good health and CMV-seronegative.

The nucleotide sequence reads TGTGCCAGCACTGATGAGAGCGGGAGGGTCGGAGAGACCCAGTACTTC. This sequence encodes CASTDESGRVGETQYF. The rearrangement combines TRBV2 with TRBJ2-5, with 10 central nucleotides matching TRBD2. Sequences SNHLY (CDR1) and FYNNEI (CDR2) are obtained from the germline V gene. The CDR3, cysteine through phenylalanine, is 16 amino acids long. The DNA shown is the 48-base CDR3, in frame from base 1. Here V drops 7 bases and J drops 4 bases, and the junction holds 12 bases not matched to any gene. With the rest looked up from the reference TRBV2 and TRBJ2-5 genes rather than sequenced, the full variable domain is EPEVTQTPSHQVTQMGQEVILRCVPISNHLYFYWYRQILGQKVEFLVSFYNNEISEKSEIFDDQFSVERPDGSNFTLKIRSTKLEDSAMYFCASTDESGRVGETQYFGPGTRLLVL.